Below, one TCR beta chain is given with its context. Repertoires were generated with immunoSEQ multiplex PCR, while TCRdb's copy carries only in-frame clones and drops some. The table has approximately 350,000 clones, about four fifths seen once. These data belong to a study of blood T cell repertoires in COVID-19. Study-wide background: PBMCs, B-cell-depleted T cells, or T cells provided the cDNA or gDNA that made up the material.

The sequence was obtained from a woman aged 45-65 years who had recovered from COVID-19. Sequencing used PBMCs or T cells enriched from blood (not recorded which).

DNA of the CDR3: TGTGCCAGCAGTCGAGAGGACAGCTACGAGCAGTACTTC. Its protein is CASSREDSYEQYF. This rearrangement joins TRBV5-4 to TRBJ2-7, with D maybe TRBD1 (6 bases). The V and J ends lost 5 bases and 3 bases respectively, with 12 bases between them. The CDR3 has 13 amino acids. The germline CDR1 and CDR2 sequences are SGHNT and YYREEE (reference sequence).